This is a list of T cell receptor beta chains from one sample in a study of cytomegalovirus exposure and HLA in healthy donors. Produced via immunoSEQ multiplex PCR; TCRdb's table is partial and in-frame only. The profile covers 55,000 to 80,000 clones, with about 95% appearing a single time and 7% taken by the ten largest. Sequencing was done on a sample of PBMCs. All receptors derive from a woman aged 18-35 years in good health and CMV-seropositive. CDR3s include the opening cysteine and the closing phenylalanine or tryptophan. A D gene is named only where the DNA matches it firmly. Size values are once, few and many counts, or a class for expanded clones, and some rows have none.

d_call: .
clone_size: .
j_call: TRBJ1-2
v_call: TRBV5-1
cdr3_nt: TGCGCCAGCAGCTTGGCCATGAGGCCATCTGACTATGGCTACACCTTC
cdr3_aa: CASSLAMRPSDYGYTF

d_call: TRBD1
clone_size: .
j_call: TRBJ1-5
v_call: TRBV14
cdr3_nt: TGTGCCAGCAGCCATCGACAGGGTTGGGATCAGCCCCAGCATTTT
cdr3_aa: CASSHRQGWDQPQHF

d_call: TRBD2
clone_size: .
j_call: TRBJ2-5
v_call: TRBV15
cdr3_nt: TGTGCCACCAGCTTTACTGGGACTAGCAATGGAGAGACCCAGTACTTC
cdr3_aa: CATSFTGTSNGETQYF

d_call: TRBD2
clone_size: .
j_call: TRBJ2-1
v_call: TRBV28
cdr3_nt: TGTGCCAGCAGTTTCTCCGGGACTAGCGGGAGGTATGAGCAGTTCTTC
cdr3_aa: CASSFSGTSGRYEQFF

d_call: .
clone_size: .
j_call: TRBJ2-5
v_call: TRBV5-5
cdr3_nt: TGTGCCAGCAGCTTGCTCGGGGAGACCCAGTACTTC
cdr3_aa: CASSLLGETQYF

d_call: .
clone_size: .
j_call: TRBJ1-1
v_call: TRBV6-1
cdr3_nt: TGTGCCAGCGGTCACTTTATGAACACTGAAGCTTTCTTT
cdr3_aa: CASGHFMNTEAFF

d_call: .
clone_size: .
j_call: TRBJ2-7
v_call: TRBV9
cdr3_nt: TGTGCCAGCAGCGTAGACGGAGCGCCTATCGACGAGCAGTACTTC
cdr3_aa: CASSVDGAPIDEQYF

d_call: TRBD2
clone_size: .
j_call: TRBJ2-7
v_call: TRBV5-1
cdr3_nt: TGCGCCAGCAGCTTGTCTAGCGGGATAAGCGACGAGCAGTACTTC
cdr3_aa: CASSLSSGISDEQYF

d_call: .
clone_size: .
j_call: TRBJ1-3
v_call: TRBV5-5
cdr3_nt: TGTGCCAGCAGCTTGGCCGGGGCTGGAAACACCATATATTTT
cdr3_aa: CASSLAGAGNTIYF

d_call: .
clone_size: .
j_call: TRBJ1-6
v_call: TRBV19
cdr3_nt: TGTGCCAGTAGAACCGGGCAGGGTAATTCACCCCTCCACTTT
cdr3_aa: CASRTGQGNSPLHF

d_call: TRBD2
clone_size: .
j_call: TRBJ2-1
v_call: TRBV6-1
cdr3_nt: TGTGCCAGCAGTGACGCCGGGACTAGACCAATGAAGCAGTTCTTC
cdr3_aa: CASSDAGTRPMKQFF

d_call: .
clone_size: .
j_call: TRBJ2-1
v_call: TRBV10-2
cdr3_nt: TGCGCCAGTTCCGGGACAAAGGGGAATGAGCAGTTCTTC
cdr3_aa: CASSGTKGNEQFF

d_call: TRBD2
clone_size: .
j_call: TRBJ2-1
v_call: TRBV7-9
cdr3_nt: TGTGCCAGCAGCTTAGTTGGACTAGCTCAGGATGAGCAGTTCTTC
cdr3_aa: CASSLVGLAQDEQFF

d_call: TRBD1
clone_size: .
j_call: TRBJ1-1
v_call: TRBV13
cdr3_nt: TGTGCCAGCAGCACGGACAGGGGCAAAATGAACACTGAAGCTTTCTTT
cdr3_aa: CASSTDRGKMNTEAFF

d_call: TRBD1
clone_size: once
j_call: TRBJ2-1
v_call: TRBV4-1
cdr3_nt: TGCGCCAGCAGCCAAGGGGACAGCTACAATGAGCAGTTCTTC
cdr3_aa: CASSQGDSYNEQFF

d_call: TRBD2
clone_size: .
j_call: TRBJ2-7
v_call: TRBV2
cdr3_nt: TGTGCCAGCCGTACGGGGGGGGCTTACGAGCAGTACTTC
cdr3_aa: CASRTGGAYEQYF

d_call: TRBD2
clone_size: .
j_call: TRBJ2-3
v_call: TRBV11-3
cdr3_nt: TGTGCCAGCAGCTTAGGCCGGGGGGGAGAAGGAACAGATACGCAGTATTTT
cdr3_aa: CASSLGRGGEGTDTQYF

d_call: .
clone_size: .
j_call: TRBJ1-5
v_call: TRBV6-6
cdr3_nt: TGTGCCACCAGAATCCAGGGAGGGCAGCCCCAGCATTTT
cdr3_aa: CATRIQGGQPQHF

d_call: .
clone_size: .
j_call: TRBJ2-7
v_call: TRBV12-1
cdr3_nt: TGTGCCAGCAGCACCCGAGGGTTCGGGGTAGGGCAGTACTTC
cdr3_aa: CASSTRGFGVGQYF

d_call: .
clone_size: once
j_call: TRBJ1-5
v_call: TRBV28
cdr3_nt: TGTGCCAGCGGGTCAGGTTCATATAGCAATCAGCCCCAGCATTTT
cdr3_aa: CASGSGSYSNQPQHF

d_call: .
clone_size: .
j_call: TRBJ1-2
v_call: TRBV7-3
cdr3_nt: TGTGCCAGCAGCTTAAATGAGGGATATGGCTACACCTTC
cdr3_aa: CASSLNEGYGYTF

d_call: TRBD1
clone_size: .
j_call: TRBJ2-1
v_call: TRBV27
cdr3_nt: TGTGCCAGCAGTTTATTTGGACAGGGGGGGAACAATGAGCAGTTCTTC
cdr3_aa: CASSLFGQGGNNEQFF

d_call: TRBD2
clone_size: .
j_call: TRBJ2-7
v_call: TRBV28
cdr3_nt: TGTGCCAGCAGCCGGAGCGGGGGGCTTTACTACGAGCAGTACTTC
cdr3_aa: CASSRSGGLYYEQYF

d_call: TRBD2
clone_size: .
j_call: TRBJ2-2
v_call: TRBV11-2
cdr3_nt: TGTGCCAGCAGCTTTCCTAGCGGGGGGCAGAACACCGGGGAGCTGTTTTTT
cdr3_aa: CASSFPSGGQNTGELFF

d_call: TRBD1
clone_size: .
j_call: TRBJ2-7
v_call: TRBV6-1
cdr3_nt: TGTGCCAGCAGTGAAGCGGGGACAGGGAGAAGGAGAGAGCAGTACTTC
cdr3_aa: CASSEAGTGRRREQYF

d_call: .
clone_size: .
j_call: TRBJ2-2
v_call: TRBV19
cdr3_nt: TGTGCCAGTAGTATTTACGGGGGTTCGAACACCGGGGAGCTGTTTTTT
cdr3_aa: CASSIYGGSNTGELFF

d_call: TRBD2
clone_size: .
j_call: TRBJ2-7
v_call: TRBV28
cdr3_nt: TGTGCCAGCGTCACGGGGGGGAGCTTACACGAGCAGTACTTC
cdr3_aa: CASVTGGSLHEQYF

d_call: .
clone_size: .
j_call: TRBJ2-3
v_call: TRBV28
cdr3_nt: TGTGCCAGCCAATCGTTGGCAGGTGGATCAGATACGCAGTATTTT
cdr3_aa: CASQSLAGGSDTQYF

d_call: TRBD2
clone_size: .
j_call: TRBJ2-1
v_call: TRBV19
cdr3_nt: TGTGCCAGTAGTCAAGGTGGTCGGGAGGGCAATGAGCAGTTCTTC
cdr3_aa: CASSQGGREGNEQFF

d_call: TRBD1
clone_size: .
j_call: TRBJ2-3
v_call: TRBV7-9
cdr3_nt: TGTGCCAGCAGCTTTCGTCCGGGACAGGGAAAAGCAGATACGCAGTATTTT
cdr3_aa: CASSFRPGQGKADTQYF

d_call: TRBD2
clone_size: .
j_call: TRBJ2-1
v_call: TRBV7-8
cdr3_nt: TGTGCCAGCAGCTTAGAACTAGCGGGAAGGTACAATGAGCAGTTCTTC
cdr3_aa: CASSLELAGRYNEQFF

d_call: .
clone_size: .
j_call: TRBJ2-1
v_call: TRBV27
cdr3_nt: TGTGCCAGCAGTTATGAGGGAGGCCCCAATGAGCAGTTCTTC
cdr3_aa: CASSYEGGPNEQFF

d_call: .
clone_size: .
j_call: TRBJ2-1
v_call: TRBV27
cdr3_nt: TGTGCCAGCAGTTTGTCAGGAACAGGGTTGAATGAGCAGTTCTTC
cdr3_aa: CASSLSGTGLNEQFF

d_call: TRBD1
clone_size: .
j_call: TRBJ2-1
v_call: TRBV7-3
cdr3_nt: TGTGCCAGCAGCCCAACCGGGACAGGGCTCAATGAGCAGTTCTTC
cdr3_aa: CASSPTGTGLNEQFF

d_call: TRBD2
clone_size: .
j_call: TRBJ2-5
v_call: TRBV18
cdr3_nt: TGTGCCAGCTCACAGCTAGCGGGGGCCCAAGAGACCCAGTACTTC
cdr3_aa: CASSQLAGAQETQYF

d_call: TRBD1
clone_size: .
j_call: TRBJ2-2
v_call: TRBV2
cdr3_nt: TGTGCCAGCAGCGAAGGGACAGGGGGACTCGGGGAGCTGTTTTTT
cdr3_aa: CASSEGTGGLGELFF

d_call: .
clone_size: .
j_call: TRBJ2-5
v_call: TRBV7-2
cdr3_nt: TGTGCCAGCAGCTTAATTAGGGCGGGGGAGACCCAGTACTTC
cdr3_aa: CASSLIRAGETQYF

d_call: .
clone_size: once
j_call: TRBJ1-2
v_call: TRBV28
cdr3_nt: TGTGCCAGCACCGGGAGATTCTATGGCTACACCTTC
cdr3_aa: CASTGRFYGYTF

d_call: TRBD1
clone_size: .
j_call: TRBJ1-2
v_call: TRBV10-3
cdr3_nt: TGTGCCATCAGTATGACAGGGACCGAGGGCTACACCTTC
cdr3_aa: CAISMTGTEGYTF

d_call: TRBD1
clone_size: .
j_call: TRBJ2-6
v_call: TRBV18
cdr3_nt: TGTGCCAGCTCACCAATCGGACAGGCTTCGGGAGGGGCCAACGTCCTGACTTTC
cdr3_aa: CASSPIGQASGGANVLTF

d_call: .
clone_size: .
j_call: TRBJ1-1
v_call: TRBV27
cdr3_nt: TGTGCCAGCAGCCACCGTCGGGGCACTGAAGCTTTCTTT
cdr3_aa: CASSHRRGTEAFF

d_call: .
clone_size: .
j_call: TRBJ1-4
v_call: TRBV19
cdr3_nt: TGTGCCAGTAGTCCGCCCGGGACTAATGAAAAACTGTTTTTT
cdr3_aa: CASSPPGTNEKLFF

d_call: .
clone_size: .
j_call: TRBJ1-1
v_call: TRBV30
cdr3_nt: TGTGCCTGGAGTGGGGGCTTGACTGAAGCTTTCTTT
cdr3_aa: CAWSGGLTEAFF

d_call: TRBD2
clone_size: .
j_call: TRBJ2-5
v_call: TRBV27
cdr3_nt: TGTGCCAGCAGTCTTTGGGGAGCGGGAGGGAGTGAGACCCAGTACTTC
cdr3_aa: CASSLWGAGGSETQYF

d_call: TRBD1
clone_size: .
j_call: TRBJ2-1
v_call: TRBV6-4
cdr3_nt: TGTGCCAGCAGTGACTCGACAGGGGAGCGTGAGCAGTTCTTC
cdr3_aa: CASSDSTGEREQFF

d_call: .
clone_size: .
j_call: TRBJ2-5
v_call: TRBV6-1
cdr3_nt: TGTGCCAGCATGGACCGGGCCTCGAAGGGGGAGACCCAGTACTTC
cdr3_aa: CASMDRASKGETQYF

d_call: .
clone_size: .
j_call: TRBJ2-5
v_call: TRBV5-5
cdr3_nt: TGTGCCAGCAGCCTGGCAGGTACCCAGGAGACCCAGTACTTC
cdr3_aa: CASSLAGTQETQYF

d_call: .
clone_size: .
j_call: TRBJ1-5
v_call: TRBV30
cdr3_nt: TGTGCCTTCAGAGCTGGGACTGAGTTTTATAGCAATCAGCCCCAGCATTTT
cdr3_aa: CAFRAGTEFYSNQPQHF

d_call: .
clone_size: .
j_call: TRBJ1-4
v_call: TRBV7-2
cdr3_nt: TGTGCCAGCAGCGCAGGACTGAATAATGAAAAACTGTTTTTT
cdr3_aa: CASSAGLNNEKLFF

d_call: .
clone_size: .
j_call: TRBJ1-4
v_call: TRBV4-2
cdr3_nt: TGTGCCAGCAGCCAAGAGATCCAGGGCGGTGAAAAACTGTTTTTT
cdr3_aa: CASSQEIQGGEKLFF

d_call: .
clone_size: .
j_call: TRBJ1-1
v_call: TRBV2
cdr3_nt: TGTGCCAGCAGTGAGGGAGGGAACACTGAAGCTTTCTTT
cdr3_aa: CASSEGGNTEAFF

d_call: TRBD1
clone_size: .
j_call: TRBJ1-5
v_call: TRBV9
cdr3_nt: TGTGCCAGCAGCCGGACAGGGGAGTATGAGCCCCAGCATTTT
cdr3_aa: CASSRTGEYEPQHF

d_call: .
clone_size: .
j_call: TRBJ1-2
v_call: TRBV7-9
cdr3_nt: TGTGCCAGCAGCTTAGTGGAGGCTTACCTTAACTATGGCTACACCTTC
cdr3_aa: CASSLVEAYLNYGYTF

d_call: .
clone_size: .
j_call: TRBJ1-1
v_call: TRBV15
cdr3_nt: TGTGCCACCAGCAGAGATCCCGACAGGCAGCGGTCTGAAGCTTTCTTT
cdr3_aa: CATSRDPDRQRSEAFF